The TCR beta chain under discussion was sequenced for a study of graft-versus-host responses after intestinal transplantation. Clones were sequenced by immunoSEQ multiplex PCR, and TCRdb holds only the in-frame ones, with some missing. The sample includes tens of thousands of clones, about 90% seen only once; the top ten take roughly 1.5%. The V segment lost 6 bases and the J segment 4 bases; nucleotides outside the gene matches: 9. Germline V CDR1 and CDR2: SGHRS, YFSETQ. This CDR3 has 15 residues. The sequence was obtained from a human patient who received an intestinal transplant, so some T cells may come from the graft donor. The specimen was PBMCs, collected 26 days after transplant. V is TRBV5-1 and J is TRBJ2-2; 7 positions match TRBD1. CDR3 coding DNA: TGCGCCAGCAAACTGACAGGGCTGGGCACCGGGGAGCTGTTTTTT. It encodes CASKLTGLGTGELFF.